This T cell receptor beta chain was identified during a study of CD4 and CD8 cells across lung adenocarcinoma regions. Germline CDR1 MGHRA, CDR2 YSYEKL. This CDR3 contains 17 residues. Donors had localized lung adenocarcinoma, a non-small cell lung cancer. With respect to this clonotype: The junction departs from germline at one end; a sequencing error may be responsible.

Each CDR3 protein is one row after TCRdb ran MiXCR on the PCR reads. Here the sample spans about 25,000 distinct CDR3 sequences, 50% to 55% being singletons. The source material was CD8+ T cells from the center of a lung tumor. The chain carries TRBV4-1 and TRBJ2-3, with 8 bases that match TRBD2. The TCR was taken from a male donor with lung adenocarcinoma. The CD4 and CD8 labels of this study may be unreliable. The CDR3 reads CASSQGIGGGPPDTQYF. Written as DNA, the CDR3 is TGCGCCAGCAGCCAGGGTATCGGGGGGGGGCCCCCAGATACGCAGTATTTC.